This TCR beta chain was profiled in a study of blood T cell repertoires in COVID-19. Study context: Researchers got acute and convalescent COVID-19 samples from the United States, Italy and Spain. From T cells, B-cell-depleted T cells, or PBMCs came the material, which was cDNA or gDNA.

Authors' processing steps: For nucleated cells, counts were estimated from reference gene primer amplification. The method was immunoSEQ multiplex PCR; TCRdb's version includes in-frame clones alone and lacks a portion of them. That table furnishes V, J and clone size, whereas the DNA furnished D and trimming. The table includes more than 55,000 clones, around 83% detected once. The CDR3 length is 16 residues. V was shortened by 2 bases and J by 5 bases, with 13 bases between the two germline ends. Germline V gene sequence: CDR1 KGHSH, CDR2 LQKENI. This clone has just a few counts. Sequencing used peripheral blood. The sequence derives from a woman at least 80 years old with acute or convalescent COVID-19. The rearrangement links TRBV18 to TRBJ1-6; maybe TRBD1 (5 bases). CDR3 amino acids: CASSPEPRQNNSPLHF. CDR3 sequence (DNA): TGTGCCAGCTCACCAGAACCACGACAGAATAATTCACCCCTCCACTTT.